The clone carrying this T cell receptor (beta chain) has a count of ten or more. What it binds is unknown. Using RNA transcripts, the TCR beta CDR3 regions were amplified. First-round RT-PCR relied on HTBI primers, and a second-round multiplex PCR came next. One entry per CDR3 protein results from TCRdb running MiXCR on the multiplex PCR reads. Here the sample spans over a million distinct CDR3 sequences, 35% to 40% being singletons. The data belong to a study of Graves' ophthalmopathy and Graves' hyperthyroidism. Study results and limitations: Discrimination between ophthalmopathy and stable hyperthyroidism by a 13-signature model showed 85% to 90% sensitivity and about 81% specificity. Most expanded thyroid clonotypes above 0.001 frequency also appeared in blood.

In germline, CDR1 is LNHNV, CDR2 YYDKDF (reference sequence). V lost 3 bases, J lost 4 bases, and 12 bases lay in between. The CDR3 consists of 15 residues. Sequenced sample: peripheral blood or thyroid tissue (not recorded which). The chain employs TRBV15 and TRBJ2-2; D is unclear. This clonotype was obtained from an adult man with Graves' hyperthyroidism. The CDR3 reads CATSRPSTGTGELFF. CDR3 bases: TGTGCCACCAGCAGGCCATCGACTGGCACCGGGGAGCTGTTTTTT.